The TCR beta chain under discussion was sequenced for a study of CD8+ T cells in alopecia areata (dated by TCRdb to about 2018). For the study in its entirety: The treated patients took part in an open-label pilot trial in which moderate-to-severe alopecia areata was treated with oral tofacitinib at 5 to 10 mg twice daily. Tofacitinib was administered for 6 to 18 months, and 6 months of follow-up off drug were then conducted to assess delayed response and recurrence. For the treated patients, the SALT score, which quantifies what percentage of scalp surface area is affected, served as the measure of disease severity. High-throughput TCRbeta sequencing was used to examine T cell clonal expansion in alopecia areata in both the C3H/HeJ mouse model and human patients. On the human side, TCRbeta sequencing was run on scalp tissue and on sorted CD4+ and CD8+ peripheral blood T cells from healthy controls and from alopecia areata patients with either patchy or totalis/universalis disease. Patients on tofacitinib were biopsied at baseline and after 4 and 24 weeks of treatment, and several of the patients also had a later scalp biopsy. Clonality in the scalp was compared among normal scalp (n=4), patchy alopecia areata scalp (n=8), and alopecia totalis/universalis scalp (n=8). RNA was obtained with the PAXgene miRNA kit for fixed scalp, the miRNeasy kit for PBMCs, and the RNeasy kit for mouse skin. TCRbeta CDR3 regions were amplified by immunoSEQ multiplex PCR with 35 Vbeta forward and 13 Jbeta reverse primers.

Receptor amplification or capture employed the immunoSEQ multiplex PCR assay. RNA was extracted from all samples and reverse transcribed into cDNA, which served as template for TCR sequencing. SuperScript III was used for first-strand cDNA synthesis, primed with a 2:1 mix of oligo-dT and random hexamers. A synthetic immune receptor repertoire was used to measure amplification bias, and any remaining bias was corrected computationally. The study's processing was this. Raw reads were preprocessed for error removal, and CDR3 was defined according to IMGT conventions as running from the conserved cysteine to phenylalanine. To get clonality, Shannon entropy was normalized by log2 of the number of productive unique TCRs and the result was subtracted from 1. Whether each scalp clone was CD4 or CD8 was inferred by checking scalp TCRbeta sequences against the CD4 and CD8 repertoires from sorted blood. TCRdb holds this immuneACCESS table with in-frame rearrangements only. Some clones are missing; in checked studies, unresolved V genes explain under half, and the rest has no known cause. D and trimming come from the DNA, and the V and J calls and clone size come from that table. This sample holds roughly 200,000 clones; 40% to 45% were observed only once. The ten largest clones add up to 2.6% of the sample.

The CDR3 numbers 13 residues from cysteine through phenylalanine. The read is trimmed to its CDR3 DNA, 39 bases read in frame from base 1. V loses 3 bases of germline sequence and J loses 4 bases, and the interval between the two ends is 10 bases. From the germline V gene, CDR1 is KGHSH and CDR2 is LQKENI. Results the study describes overall, beyond this receptor: With tofacitinib, both scalp clonality and the number of expanded CD8+ clones among the top 100 scalp clones went down significantly. The treated cohort was small, with a single nonresponder, so links between baseline CD8+ expansion and response need larger studies. Compared with normal scalp, lesional scalp, particularly in alopecia totalis/universalis, had higher clonality and more expanded CD8+ clones, which suggests antigenic drive. During tofacitinib treatment, many expanded lesional clones remained in scalp and blood, and this persistence may partly explain relapse after treatment is stopped. Unlike mouse skin, which is dominated by gammadelta T cells, normal human skin has resident alphabeta T cells that are also sequenced, and this complicates analysis of the scalp TCR repertoire. Shared TCR sequences between patients were less evident than in mice, which may be partly attributable to HLA diversity in the patient population.

Concerning this clone itself: Its antigen target is currently unknown. Per-nucleotide qualities are absent, and no much larger clonotype sits a single base away.

According to the study, the label for this sample's treatment or condition signals: oral pan-JAK inhibitor, 5-10 mg twice daily. Peripheral blood and lesional scalp punch biopsies were obtained from patients with alopecia areata. PBMCs were isolated by density centrifugation and stained for CD3, CD4 and CD8, and CD4+ and CD8+ T cells were sorted on a FACSAria. Sequencing used CD4+ T cells sorted from blood, obtained between weeks 36 and 40, from a patient treated with tofacitinib. Rearrangement joined TRBV18 to TRBJ2-7; the D segment cannot be called with confidence. This sequence was found in a human donor with alopecia areata. The CDR3: CASSPRPAYEQYF. The DNA sequence reads TGTGCCAGCTCACCCAGACCCGCGTACGAGCAGTACTTC.